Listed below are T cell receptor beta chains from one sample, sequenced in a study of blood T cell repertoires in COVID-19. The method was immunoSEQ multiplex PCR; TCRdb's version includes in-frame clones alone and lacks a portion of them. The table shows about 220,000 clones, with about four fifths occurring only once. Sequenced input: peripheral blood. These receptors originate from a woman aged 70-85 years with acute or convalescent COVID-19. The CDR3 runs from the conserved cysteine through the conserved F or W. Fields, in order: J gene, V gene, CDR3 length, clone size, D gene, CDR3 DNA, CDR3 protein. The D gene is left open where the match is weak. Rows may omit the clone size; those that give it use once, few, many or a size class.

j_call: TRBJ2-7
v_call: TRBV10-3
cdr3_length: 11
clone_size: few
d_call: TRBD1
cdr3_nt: TGTGCCACCCGGGACAGGCAGGAGAGGTACTTC
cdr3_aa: CATRDRQERYF

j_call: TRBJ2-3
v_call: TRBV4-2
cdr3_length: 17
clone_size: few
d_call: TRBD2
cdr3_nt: TGTGCCAGCAGCCAAGATGGGGCTAGCGGGGGGGCGGATACGCAGTATTTT
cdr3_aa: CASSQDGASGGADTQYF

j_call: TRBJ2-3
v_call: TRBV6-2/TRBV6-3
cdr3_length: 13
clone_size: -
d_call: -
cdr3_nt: TGTGCCAGCAGTTACTCGGGGCTAGATACGCAGTATTTT
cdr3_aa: CASSYSGLDTQYF

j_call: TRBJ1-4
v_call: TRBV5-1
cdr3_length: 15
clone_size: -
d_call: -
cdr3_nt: TGCGCCAGCAGCCTGGAGCCGGGTTATAATGAAAAACTGTTTTTT
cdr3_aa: CASSLEPGYNEKLFF

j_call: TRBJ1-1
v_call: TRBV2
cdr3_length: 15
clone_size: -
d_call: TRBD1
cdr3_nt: TGTGCCAGCAGAAACAGGGGCCCATGGGACACTGAAGCTTTCTTT
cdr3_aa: CASRNRGPWDTEAFF

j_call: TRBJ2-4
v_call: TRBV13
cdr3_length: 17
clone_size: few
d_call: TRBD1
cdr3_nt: TGTGCCAGCAGCTTAATTGGGGGACAGGGGGCAGAAAACATTCAGTACTTC
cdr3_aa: CASSLIGGQGAENIQYF

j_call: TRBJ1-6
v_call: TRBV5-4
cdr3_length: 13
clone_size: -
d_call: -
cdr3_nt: TGTGCCAGCAGCTTGGCGGGGAATTCACCCCTCCACTTT
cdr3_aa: CASSLAGNSPLHF

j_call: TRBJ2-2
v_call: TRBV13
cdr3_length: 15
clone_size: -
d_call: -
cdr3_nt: TGTGCCAGCAGCTTAGGGCAGGGATGGACCGGGGAGCTGTTTTTT
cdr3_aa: CASSLGQGWTGELFF

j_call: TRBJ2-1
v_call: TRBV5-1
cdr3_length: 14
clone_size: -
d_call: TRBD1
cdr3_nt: TGCGCCAGCAGGTGGGGGACAGCAGACAATGAGCAGTTCTTC
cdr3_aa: CASRWGTADNEQFF

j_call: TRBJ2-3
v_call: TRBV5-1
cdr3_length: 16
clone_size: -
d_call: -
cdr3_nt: TGCGCCAGCAGCTTCTCGGGTCTCGATTACACAGATACGCAGTATTTT
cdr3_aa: CASSFSGLDYTDTQYF

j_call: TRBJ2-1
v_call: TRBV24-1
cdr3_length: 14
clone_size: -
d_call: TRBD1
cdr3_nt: TGTGCCACCAGTGAACAGGGGGCCATCGATGAGCAGTTCTTC
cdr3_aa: CATSEQGAIDEQFF

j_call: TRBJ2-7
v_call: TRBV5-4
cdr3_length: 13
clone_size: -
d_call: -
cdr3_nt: TGTGCCAGCAGCCGACAGAGCTCCTACGAGCAGTACTTC
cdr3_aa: CASSRQSSYEQYF

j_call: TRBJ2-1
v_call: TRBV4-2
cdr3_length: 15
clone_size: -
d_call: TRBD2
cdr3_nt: TGTGCCAGCAGCCCAAAGTTACTAGCGGTCGATGAGCAGTTCTTC
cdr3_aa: CASSPKLLAVDEQFF

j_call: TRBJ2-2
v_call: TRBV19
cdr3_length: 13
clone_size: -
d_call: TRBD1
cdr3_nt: TGTGCCAGTAGGCCGACAGGGCCCGGGGAGCTGTTTTTT
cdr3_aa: CASRPTGPGELFF

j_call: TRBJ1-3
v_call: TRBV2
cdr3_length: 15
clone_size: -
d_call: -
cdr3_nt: TGTGCCAGCAGTGAACAGAGGGCTTCTGGAAACACCATATATTTT
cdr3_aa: CASSEQRASGNTIYF

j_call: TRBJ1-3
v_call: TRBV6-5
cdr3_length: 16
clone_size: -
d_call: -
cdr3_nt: TGTGCCAGCAGTTACAACCTACCCAACTCTGGAAACACCATATATTTT
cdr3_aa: CASSYNLPNSGNTIYF

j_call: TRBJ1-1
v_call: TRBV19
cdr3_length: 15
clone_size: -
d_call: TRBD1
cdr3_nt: TGTGCCAGTAGTATCAATGGACAGGGGAACACTGAAGCTTTCTTT
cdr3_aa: CASSINGQGNTEAFF

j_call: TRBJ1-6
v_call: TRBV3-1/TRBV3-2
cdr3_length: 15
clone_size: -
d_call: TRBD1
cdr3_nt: TGTGCCAGCAGCCCCACCAGGGGGCGAGATTCACCCCTCCACTTT
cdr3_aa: CASSPTRGRDSPLHF

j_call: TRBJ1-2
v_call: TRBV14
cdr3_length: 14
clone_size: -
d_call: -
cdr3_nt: TGTGCCAGCAGCCAAGCAGGCCCCCTCTATGGCTACACCTTC
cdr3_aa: CASSQAGPLYGYTF

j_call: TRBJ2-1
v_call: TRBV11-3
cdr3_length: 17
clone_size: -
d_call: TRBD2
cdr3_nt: TGTGCCAGCAGCCCCGAGCGGGGGCGGAGCTCCTACAATGAGCAGTTCTTC
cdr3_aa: CASSPERGRSSYNEQFF

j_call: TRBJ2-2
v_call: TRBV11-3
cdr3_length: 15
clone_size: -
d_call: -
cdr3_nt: TGTGCCAGCAGCTGGCAGGGGATGGGCACCGGGGAGCTGTTTTTT
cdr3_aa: CASSWQGMGTGELFF

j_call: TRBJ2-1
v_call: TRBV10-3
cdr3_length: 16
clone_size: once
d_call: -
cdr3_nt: TGTGCCATCAGTGAGTCGGCGGGTTTTGGGGGGGCTGGGCAGTTCTTC
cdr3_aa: CAISESAGFGGAGQFF

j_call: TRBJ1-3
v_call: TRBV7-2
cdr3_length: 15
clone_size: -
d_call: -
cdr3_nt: TGTGCCAGCAGCTTATACGAGGGAGCTGGAAACACCATATATTTT
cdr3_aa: CASSLYEGAGNTIYF

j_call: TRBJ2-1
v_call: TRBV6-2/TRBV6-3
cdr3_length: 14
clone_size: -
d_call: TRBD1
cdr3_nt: TGTGCCAGCAGTTCCATAATGACAGGGAATGAGCAGTTCTTC
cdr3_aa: CASSSIMTGNEQFF

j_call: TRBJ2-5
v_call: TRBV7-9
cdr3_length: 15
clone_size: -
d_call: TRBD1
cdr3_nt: TGTGCCAGCAGTTCCCCGCAGGGGGCTGGGGAGACCCAGTACTTC
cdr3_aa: CASSSPQGAGETQYF

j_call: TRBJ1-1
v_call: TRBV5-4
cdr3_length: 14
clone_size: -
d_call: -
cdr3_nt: TGTGCCAGCAGCTTCCCAGGGCCTGGGGCTGAAGCTTTCTTT
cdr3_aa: CASSFPGPGAEAFF

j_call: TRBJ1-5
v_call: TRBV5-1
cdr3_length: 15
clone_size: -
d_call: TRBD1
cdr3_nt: TGCGCCAGCAGCCTGGGACAGGGTCTGCATCAGCCCCAGCATTTT
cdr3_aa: CASSLGQGLHQPQHF

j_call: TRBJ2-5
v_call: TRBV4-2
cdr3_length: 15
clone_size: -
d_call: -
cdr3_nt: TGTGCCAGCAGCCAGGGCTTACTCGGCCAAGAGACCCAGTACTTC
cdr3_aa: CASSQGLLGQETQYF

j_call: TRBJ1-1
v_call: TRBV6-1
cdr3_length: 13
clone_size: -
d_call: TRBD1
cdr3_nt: TGTGCCAGCAGTGAGACAGGGAGAACTGAAGCTTTCTTT
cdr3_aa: CASSETGRTEAFF

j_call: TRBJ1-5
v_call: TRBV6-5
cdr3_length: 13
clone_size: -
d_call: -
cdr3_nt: TGTGCCAGCACCCAGGGGCAAAATCAGCCCCAGCATTTT
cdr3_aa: CASTQGQNQPQHF

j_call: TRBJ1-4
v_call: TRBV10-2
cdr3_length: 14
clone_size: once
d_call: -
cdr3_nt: TGCGCCAGCAGAAATACAGGAAAACATGAAAAACTGTTTTTT
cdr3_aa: CASRNTGKHEKLFF